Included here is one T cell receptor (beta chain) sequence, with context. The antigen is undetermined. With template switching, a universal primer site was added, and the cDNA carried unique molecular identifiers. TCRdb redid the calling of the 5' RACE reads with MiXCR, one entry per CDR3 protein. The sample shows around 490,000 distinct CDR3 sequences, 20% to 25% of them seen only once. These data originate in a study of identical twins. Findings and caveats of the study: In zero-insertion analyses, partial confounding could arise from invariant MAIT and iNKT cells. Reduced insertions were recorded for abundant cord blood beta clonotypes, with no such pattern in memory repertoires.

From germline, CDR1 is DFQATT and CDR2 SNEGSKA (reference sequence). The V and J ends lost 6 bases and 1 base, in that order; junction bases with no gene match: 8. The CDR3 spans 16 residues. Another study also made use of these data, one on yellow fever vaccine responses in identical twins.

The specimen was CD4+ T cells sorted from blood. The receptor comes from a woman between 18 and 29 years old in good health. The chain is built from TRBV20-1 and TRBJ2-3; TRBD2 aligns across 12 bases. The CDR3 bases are TGCAGTGCCTATAGGCGGACTAGCGGGGGCACAGATACGCAGTATTTT. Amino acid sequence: CSAYRRTSGGTDTQYF.